The 17 T cell receptor beta chains in this list originate from one sample, sequenced in a study of CD8 T cells in Susac syndrome. The RNA input was about 0.5 to 1 ug, and it was reverse transcribed with random hexamers. TCRdb passed the immunoSEQ multiplex PCR reads through MiXCR, listing each CDR3 protein once. This sample has about 100,000 distinct CDR3 sequences; about 95% occur once, and the top ten carry approximately 0.33%. Sequencing was done on a sample of CD8+ T cells from PBMCs. The receptors derive from a human donor with Susac syndrome.

The rearrangement links TRBV20-1 to TRBJ2-7; TRBD2 might be the D (6 bases). Germline CDR1 reads DFQATT; CDR2 reads SNEGSKA (reference sequence). The CDR3 is made up of 14 amino acids. Deletions cut 0 bases from V and 2 bases from J, with 11 bases between. CDR3 coding DNA: TGCAGTGCTAGAGACCCAGGAGGGGCCTACGAGCAGTACTTC. Its translation is CSARDPGGAYEQYF.

This clonotype was observed a single time. This chain links TRBV19 with TRBJ2-7, with D perhaps TRBD1 or TRBD2 (5 bases each). Germline CDR1 and CDR2: LNHDA and SQIVND (reference sequence). The CDR3 loop spans 14 amino acids. The V end was cut by 4 bases, the J end by 2 bases, with 12 bases between. The CDR3: CASSKRDGAYEQYF. Here the CDR3 DNA reads TGTGCCAGTAGTAAAAGGGACGGAGCCTACGAGCAGTACTTC.

The genes are TRBV20-1 and TRBJ2-1; tentative D call: TRBD2 (6 bases). The CDR3 contains 17 residues. With 0 bases removed from V and 0 bases from J, the gap between germline ends came to 15 bases. Per germline, CDR1 DFQATT and CDR2 SNEGSKA (reference sequence). CDR3 sequence: CSARDGPGVISYNEQFF. CDR3 in DNA: TGCAGTGCTAGAGATGGGCCGGGGGTAATCTCCTACAATGAGCAGTTCTTC.

A single count supports this clonotype. J is TRBJ2-7 and V is TRBV5-1; no clear D. V lost 7 bases and J lost 2, with 13 bases in between. There are 13 residues in the CDR3. Per germline, CDR1 SGHRS and CDR2 YFSETQ. The DNA for the CDR3 is TGCGCCAGCTCCAACCCAGGAGCCTACGAGCAGTACTTC. Translated: CASSNPGAYEQYF.

This clonotype appeared a single time. The chain recombines TRBV28 with TRBJ2-5; tentatively, D is TRBD2 (6 bases). Trimming stripped 10 bases from V and 4 bases from J, with 19 bases between. Germline loops: CDR1 MDHEN, CDR2 SYDVKM. This CDR3 comprises 14 residues. CDR3 sequence (DNA): TGTGCCACCCAGTACACGACTAGGCGAGAGACCCAGTACTTC. Protein product: CATQYTTRRETQYF.

This chain connects TRBV25-1 to TRBJ1-6; TRBD1 aligns across 7 bases. Unmatched junction bases numbered 7, after V lost 4 bases and J lost 13 bases. CDR1 and CDR2 (germline): MGHDK, SYGVNS. This CDR3 is built from 13 residues. CDR3 coding DNA: TGTGCCAGCAGTGGACAGGGATTATCCCCCCTCCACTTT. Translation: CASSGQGLSPLHF.

The V call is TRBV15, the J call TRBJ1-6; D uncertain. This CDR3 contains 15 residues. The V end lost 0 bases, the J end lost 10 bases, and 13 bases lay between the germline ends. Germline V lookup: CDR1 LNHNV, CDR2 YYDKDF (reference sequence). The CDR3 here is CATSRDTAYGSPLHF. CDR3 nucleotide sequence: TGTGCCACCAGCAGAGACACGGCTTATGGGTCACCCCTCCACTTT.

This clonotype was recorded a few times. CDR3 in amino acids: CASSYGPTPYEQYF. CDR3 coding DNA: TGTGCCAGCAGCTATGGGCCAACCCCCTACGAGCAGTACTTC. This chain links TRBV9 with TRBJ2-7; D remains unclear. This CDR3 comprises 14 residues. CDR1 is SGDLS and CDR2 is YYNGEE in the germline V gene. The V end was cut by 4 bases, the J end by 2 bases, with 13 bases between.

The chain employs TRBV24-1 and TRBJ1-5; the match to TRBD1 covers 9 bases. CDR1 and CDR2 (germline): KGHDR, SFDVKD. The ends lost 5 bases at V and 6 bases at J; junction bases unmatched: 7. This CDR3 has 15 residues. CDR3 sequence: CATSGGGQGGQPQHF. CDR3 DNA sequence: TGTGCCACCAGTGGTGGGGGACAGGGTGGTCAGCCCCAGCATTTT.

The chain joins TRBV29-1 to TRBJ2-7, with a weak D call TRBD1 (5 bases). Germline loops: CDR1 SQVTM, CDR2 ANQGSEA. Trimming left V 0 bases short and J 3 bases short, with 9 bases between. CDR3 length: 13 residues. CDR3 sequence: CSVEEGEGYEQYF. The CDR3 nucleotides read TGCAGCGTTGAAGAAGGGGAAGGCTACGAGCAGTACTTC.

The V gene is TRBV29-1, the J gene TRBJ2-2, with D perhaps TRBD1 or TRBD2 (5 bases each). Trimming cost V 1 base and J 1 base, with 7 bases left between them. The CDR3 runs to 14 residues. From germline, CDR1 is SQVTM and CDR2 ANQGSEA. CDR3 sequence: CSVEGDLNTGELFF. CDR3 nucleotide sequence: TGCAGCGTTGAAGGGGACCTGAACACCGGGGAGCTGTTTTTT.

The chain recombines TRBV11-3 with TRBJ2-1; 12 positions match TRBD2. Germline V gene sequence: CDR1 SGHNT, CDR2 YENEEA. CDR3 length equals 17 residues. J was trimmed by 3 bases and V by 5 bases; bases with no gene match: 8. The CDR3 nucleotides read TGTGCCAGCAGCCCCGGACTAGCGGGGAGCCACTACAATGAGCAGTTCTTC. It specifies CASSPGLAGSHYNEQFF.

The chain uses TRBV29-1 and TRBJ2-7; D is uncertain. Germline V gene data show CDR1 as SQVTM and CDR2 as ANQGSEA. The CDR3 contains 14 residues. The germline V and J ends were trimmed by 5 bases and 5 bases, with 19 bases remaining between them. DNA for the CDR3: TGCAGCGTTTCCGGAGACGTCCTCCAGCACGAGCAGTACTTC. It is translated as CSVSGDVLQHEQYF.

The chain combines TRBV4-1 with TRBJ1-2, with TRBD1 matching over 9 bases. The CDR3 loop spans 15 amino acids. The V and J ends lost 5 bases and 6 bases, in that order; junction bases with no gene match: 10. In germline, CDR1 is MGHRA, CDR2 YSYEKL. The CDR3, as DNA: TGCGCCAGCAGCTACCGGGACAGGGATCTAGATGGCTACACCTTC. The encoded protein is CASSYRDRDLDGYTF.

This chain links TRBV4-1 with TRBJ1-4, with 9 bases that match TRBD1. This CDR3 spans 17 amino acids. Germline-derived CDR1 and CDR2 are MGHRA and YSYEKL. V dropped 3 bases and J dropped 8; count of bases not matched to a gene: 13. The CDR3 nucleotides are TGCGCCAGCAGCCACCGCTGGGGACAGGGAGTAGAAGAAAAACTGTTTTTT. As protein: CASSHRWGQGVEEKLFF.

The gene calls are TRBV20-1 and TRBJ2-7; a possible D gene is TRBD2 (7 bases). The V gene's germline CDR1 is DFQATT and CDR2 SNEGSKA (reference sequence). Trimming cost V 1 base and J 7 bases, with 17 bases left between them. The CDR3 sequence is 14 residues long. The CDR3 loop reads CSARAGGGGEEQYF. CDR3 DNA: TGCAGTGCTAGAGCCGGGGGAGGGGGGGAAGAGCAGTACTTC.

The J gene is TRBJ2-3, the V gene TRBV24-1, with 7 bases matching TRBD1. Germline V gene data show CDR1 as KGHDR and CDR2 as SFDVKD. This CDR3 is 12 amino acids long. The V and J ends lost 3 bases and 9 bases, in that order; junction bases with no gene match: 2. The CDR3 coding sequence is TGTGCCACCAGTGATCTCAGGGGGACGCAGTATTTT. The encoded protein is CATSDLRGTQYF.